This is a list of T cell receptor beta chains from one sample in a study of cytomegalovirus exposure and HLA in healthy donors. Using immunoSEQ multiplex PCR, the repertoire was profiled, and TCRdb retains in-frame clones only, with some absent. The data hold about 120,000 clones, with around 63% observed a single time. The sample consisted of PBMCs. The receptors shown here come from a man aged 40-49 years in good health and CMV-seropositive. The CDR3 runs from the conserved cysteine through the conserved F or W. The D gene is left open where the match is weak. Not all rows give a size; the values are once, few, many and, for expanded clones, a class.

>few|TRBJ2-1|TRBV4-2|.
TGTGCCAGCAGCCAAGAGTCCGGGATGGGCTCCAATGAGCAGTTCTTC
CASSQESGMGSNEQFF
>.|TRBJ2-5|TRBV5-1|TRBD2
TGCGCCAGCAGCTTGGCCTCTAGCGGGGGTGAGCAGTACTTC
CASSLASSGGEQYF
>.|TRBJ2-1|TRBV11-2|.
TGTGCCAGCAGCTTAGGACTCGGCAATGAGCAGTTCTTC
CASSLGLGNEQFF
>few|TRBJ1-4|TRBV7-9|.
TGTGCCAGCAGCTTAGAGACAGGAGTTAATGAAAAACTGTTTTTT
CASSLETGVNEKLFF
>once|TRBJ2-1|TRBV19|.
TGTGCCAGTAGTATTTTAGTAGCGACATTTACCTACAATGAGCAGTTCTTC
CASSILVATFTYNEQFF
>.|TRBJ2-1|TRBV19|.
TGTGCCAGTAGGTATGGGGACTCGACGACGGACAATGAGCAGTTCTTC
CASRYGDSTTDNEQFF
>.|TRBJ1-2|TRBV6-6|TRBD1
TGTGCCAGCAGTCAGGGGACAGTTAACTATGGCTACACCTTC
CASSQGTVNYGYTF
>.|TRBJ2-1|TRBV28|TRBD2
TGTGCCAGCAGCCAGACCCCGGGACTAGCGGGAGGTTCAAATGAGCAGTTCTTC
CASSQTPGLAGGSNEQFF
>.|TRBJ2-5|TRBV5-1|.
TGCGCCAGCAGCCCGACAACTCAAAAAGAGACCCAGTACTTC
CASSPTTQKETQYF
>few|TRBJ2-5|TRBV19|.
TGTGCCAGTAGTATAGGGGCGGAGACCCAGTACTTC
CASSIGAETQYF
>few|TRBJ1-1|TRBV28|.
TGTGCCAGCAGTTTATCCGCATTTACTGGCACTGAAGCTTTCTTT
CASSLSAFTGTEAFF
>few|TRBJ2-3|TRBV5-1|.
TGCGCCAGCAGCTTGGTTGTCGGTACGCAGTATTTT
CASSLVVGTQYF
>.|TRBJ2-7|TRBV4-3|TRBD2
TGCGCCAGCAGCCAAGATTTGACTAGCGTTAACTACGAGCAGTACTTC
CASSQDLTSVNYEQYF
>once|TRBJ1-6|TRBV5-1|.
TGCGCCAGCAGCTTGGGGCCGGGGGAAGGCAATTCACCCCTCCACTTT
CASSLGPGEGNSPLHF
>.|TRBJ2-5|TRBV2|.
TGTGCCAGCAGTGATGGCAGGGTCCACCAAGAGACCCAGTACTTC
CASSDGRVHQETQYF
>.|TRBJ2-7|TRBV25-1|.
TGTGCCAGCAGTGAAACACAGGGCTACGAGCAGTACTTC
CASSETQGYEQYF
>.|TRBJ2-7|TRBV5-6|TRBD1
TGTGCCAGCACCGCGACAGGGACCTTTTACGAGCAGTACTTC
CASTATGTFYEQYF
>.|TRBJ1-4|TRBV6-4|TRBD1
TGTGCCAGCAGTGGACAGGGAGGAAAACTGTTTTTT
CASSGQGGKLFF
>few|TRBJ2-5|TRBV5-6|TRBD2
TGTGCCAGCAGCTTGAATCTGTTTGCGGGAGGGCCCGCGGAGACCCAGTACTTC
CASSLNLFAGGPAETQYF
>.|TRBJ2-7|TRBV28|TRBD1
TGTGCCAGCAGTAGGGGACAGGGGAGAAACGAGCAGTACTTC
CASSRGQGRNEQYF
>few|TRBJ2-1|TRBV4-3|TRBD2
TGCGCCAGCAGCCAAGATGCCGGGAGGGGGAATGAGCAGTTCTTC
CASSQDAGRGNEQFF
>few|TRBJ2-7|TRBV29-1|.
TGCAGCGTTGAGGGTCTGGGCCAGCGGTACGAGCAGTACTTC
CSVEGLGQRYEQYF
>.|TRBJ2-7|TRBV29-1|.
TGCAGCGTTGGAGACAGGAAATCCTACGAGCAGTACTTC
CSVGDRKSYEQYF
>.|TRBJ2-7|TRBV27|TRBD2
TGTGCCAGCAGTAGGACTAGCGGGGGTTTCTACGAGCAGTACTTC
CASSRTSGGFYEQYF
>.|TRBJ2-3|TRBV9|.
TGTGCCAGCAGCGTAGGATGGGCTAGCGTGGATACGCAGTATTTT
CASSVGWASVDTQYF
>once|TRBJ2-7|TRBV11-2|TRBD2
TGTGCCTCTCTGGGAGGGGCCTATGGGTACGAGCAGTACTTC
CASLGGAYGYEQYF
>.|TRBJ1-2|TRBV18|.
TGTGCCAGCTCACCAGGTCGGGTCGACTATGGCTACACCTTC
CASSPGRVDYGYTF
>.|TRBJ2-7|TRBV29-1|.
TGCAGCGTTGCCGGCGGGACCTACGAGCAGTACTTC
CSVAGGTYEQYF
>.|TRBJ1-2|TRBV2|.
TGTGCCAGCAGGGGGGGGTTGAGCTACACCTTC
CASRGGLSYTF
>.|TRBJ2-2|TRBV7-3|.
TGTGCCAGCAGCCTCCCGGGCAGGGGTGGGAGTTCCGGGGAGCTGTTTTTT
CASSLPGRGGSSGELFF
>.|TRBJ1-6|TRBV6-1|TRBD1
TGTGCCAGCAGATATGGACAGGGGCCCTCACCCCTCCACTTT
CASRYGQGPSPLHF
>.|TRBJ2-3|TRBV11-3|TRBD2
TGTGCCAGCAGCCCGGTAAGTCTAGCGGAGCTACGCACAGATACGCAGTATTTT
CASSPVSLAELRTDTQYF
>.|TRBJ1-1|TRBV11-2|.
TGTGCCAGCAGCTTAGTGTTGGAGGGTAAGGCTTTCTTT
CASSLVLEGKAFF
>.|TRBJ2-7|TRBV5-1|TRBD1
TGCGCCAGCAGGACGGGACAGACCTACGAGCAGTACTTC
CASRTGQTYEQYF
>.|TRBJ1-1|TRBV18|TRBD1
TGTGCCAGCTCAGGGACAGGGGCCCTGAAGACTGAAGCTTTCTTT
CASSGTGALKTEAFF
>.|TRBJ2-2|TRBV9|TRBD2
TGTGCCAGCAGCTCTAGCGGGAGGGCCGTCGGGGAGCTGTTTTTT
CASSSSGRAVGELFF
>few|TRBJ2-2|TRBV27|TRBD1
TGTGCCAGCACCCTCTGGGGGACAGCGAACACCGGGGAGCTGTTTTTT
CASTLWGTANTGELFF
>few|TRBJ2-3|TRBV18|TRBD1
TGTGCCAGCTCACCGGCAGGGGGCCTTGCCCCAGATACGCAGTATTTT
CASSPAGGLAPDTQYF
>.|TRBJ2-7|TRBV14|TRBD2
TGTGCCAGCAGCCAAGATGTAAGGACTAGCGGGGGGGACACCTACGAGCAGTACTTC
CASSQDVRTSGGDTYEQYF
>.|TRBJ2-3|TRBV5-1|.
TGCGCCAGCAGCCATCCTAGCGAGGCAGATACGCAGTATTTT
CASSHPSEADTQYF
>.|TRBJ1-1|TRBV28|.
TGTGCCAGCAGTCAAGACAGGAGTGGCGCTTTCTTT
CASSQDRSGAFF
>.|TRBJ2-3|TRBV27|TRBD2
TGTGCCAGCTATAGAAGGGGACAGTCGGGACTAGCGGGATTGACAGATACGCAGTATTTT
CASYRRGQSGLAGLTDTQYF
>.|TRBJ1-1|TRBV7-8|TRBD1
TGTGCCAGCACCCGGGGACAGGCAAACACTGAAGCTTTCTTT
CASTRGQANTEAFF
>few|TRBJ2-7|TRBV7-8|TRBD1
TGTGCCAGCAGCTTAGGGGACAGCTCCTACGAGCAGTACTTC
CASSLGDSSYEQYF
>.|TRBJ2-2|TRBV5-1|TRBD2
TGCGCCAGCAGACTCGGACTAGGGGCCGGGGAGCTGTTTTTT
CASRLGLGAGELFF